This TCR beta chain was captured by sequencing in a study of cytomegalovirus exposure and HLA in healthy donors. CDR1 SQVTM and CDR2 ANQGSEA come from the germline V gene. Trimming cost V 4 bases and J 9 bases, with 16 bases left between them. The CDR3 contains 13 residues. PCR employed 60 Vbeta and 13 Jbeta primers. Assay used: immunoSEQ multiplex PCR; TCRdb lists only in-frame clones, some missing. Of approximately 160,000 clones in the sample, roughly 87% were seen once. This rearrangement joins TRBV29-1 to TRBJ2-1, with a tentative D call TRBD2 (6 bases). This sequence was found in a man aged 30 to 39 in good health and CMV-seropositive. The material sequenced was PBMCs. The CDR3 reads CSVGTLLGGEQFF. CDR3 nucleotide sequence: TGCAGCGTTGGGACCCTTCTCGGGGGTGAGCAGTTCTTC.